This T cell receptor (beta chain) was recovered during a study of blood T cell repertoires in COVID-19. For the study at large: From T cells, B-cell-depleted T cells, or PBMCs came the material, which was cDNA or gDNA.

Cohort placement rested on clinical history that participants reported themselves. No more than 2 weeks before study entry, exposed participants had met a case of COVID-19. Trimming stripped 4 bases from V and 4 bases from J, with 13 bases between. Germline V gene sequence: CDR1 ENHRY, CDR2 SYGVKD. The CDR3 sequence is 14 residues long. Authors' methods: Amplification with reference gene primers provided the estimates of nucleated cell counts. Libraries were prepared by immunoSEQ multiplex PCR; TCRdb keeps only in-frame clonotypes and omits some of them. V and J calls and clone size follow that table, whereas D and trimming were derived from the DNA. The sample lists approximately 300,000 clones; 85% were seen once.

The receptor's source is a woman in her twenties or thirties who had been exposed to COVID-19. Material: PBMCs or T cells enriched from blood (not recorded which). The V call is TRBV10-3, the J call TRBJ2-5; D is possibly TRBD2 (7 bases). The CDR3 protein is CAISGGGQVETQYF. In DNA, the CDR3 is TGTGCCATCAGTGGCGGGGGCCAAGTAGAGACCCAGTACTTC.